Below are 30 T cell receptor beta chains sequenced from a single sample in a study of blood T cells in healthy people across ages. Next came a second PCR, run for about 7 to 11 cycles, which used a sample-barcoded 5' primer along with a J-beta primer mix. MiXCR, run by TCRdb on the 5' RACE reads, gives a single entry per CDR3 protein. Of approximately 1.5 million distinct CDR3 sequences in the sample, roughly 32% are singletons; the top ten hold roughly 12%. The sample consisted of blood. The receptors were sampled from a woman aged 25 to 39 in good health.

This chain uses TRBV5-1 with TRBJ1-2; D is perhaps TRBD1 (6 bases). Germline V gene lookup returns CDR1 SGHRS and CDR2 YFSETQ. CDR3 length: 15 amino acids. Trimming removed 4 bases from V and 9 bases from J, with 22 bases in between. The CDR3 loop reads CASSVRQTGQPSYTF. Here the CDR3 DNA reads TGCGCCAGCAGCGTACGCCAAACCGGACAGCCGAGCTACACCTTC. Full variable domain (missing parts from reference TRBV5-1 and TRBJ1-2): KAGVTQTPRYLIKTRGQQVTLSCSPISGHRSVSWYQQTPGQGLQFLFEYFSETQRNKGNFPGRFSGRQFSNSRSEMNVSTLELGDSALYLCASSVRQTGQPSYTFGSGTRLTVV.

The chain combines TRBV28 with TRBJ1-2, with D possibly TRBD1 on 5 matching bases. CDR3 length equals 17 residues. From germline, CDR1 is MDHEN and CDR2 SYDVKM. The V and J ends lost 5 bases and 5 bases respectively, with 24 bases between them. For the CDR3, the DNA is TGTGCCAGCAGTCTCTCGGACGAGGGGACGGGTATTTATGGCTACACCTTC. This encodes CASSLSDEGTGIYGYTF.

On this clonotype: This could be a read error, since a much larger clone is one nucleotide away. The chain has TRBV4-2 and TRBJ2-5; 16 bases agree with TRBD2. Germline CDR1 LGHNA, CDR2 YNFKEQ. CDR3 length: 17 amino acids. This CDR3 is CANSQEGLAGGPGTQYF. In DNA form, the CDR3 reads TGTGCCAACAGCCAAGAGGGACTAGCGGGAGGGCCGGGGACCCAGTACTTC.

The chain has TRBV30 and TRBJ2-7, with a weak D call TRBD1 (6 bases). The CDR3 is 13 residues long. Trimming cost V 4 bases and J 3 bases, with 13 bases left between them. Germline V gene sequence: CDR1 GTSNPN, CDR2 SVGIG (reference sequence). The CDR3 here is CAWTSRGHYEQYF. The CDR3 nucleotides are TGTGCCTGGACGAGCAGGGGCCACTACGAGCAGTACTTC.

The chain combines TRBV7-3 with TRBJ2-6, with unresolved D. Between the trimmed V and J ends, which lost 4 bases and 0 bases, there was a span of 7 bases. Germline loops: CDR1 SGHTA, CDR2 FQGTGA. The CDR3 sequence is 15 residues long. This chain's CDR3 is CASSSVGSGANVLTF. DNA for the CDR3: TGTGCCAGCAGCTCCGTAGGCTCTGGGGCCAACGTCCTGACTTTC. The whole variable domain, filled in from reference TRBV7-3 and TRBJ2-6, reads GAGVSQTPSNKVTEKGKYVELRCDPISGHTALYWYRQSLGQGPEFLIYFQGTGAADDSGLPNDRFFAVRPEGSVSTLKIQRTERGDSAVYLCASSSVGSGANVLTFGAGSRLTVL.

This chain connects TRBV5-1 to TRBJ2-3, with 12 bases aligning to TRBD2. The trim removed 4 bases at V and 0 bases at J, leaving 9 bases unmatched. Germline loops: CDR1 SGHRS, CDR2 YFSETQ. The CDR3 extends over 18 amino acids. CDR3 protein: CASSPGLAGPASTDTQYF. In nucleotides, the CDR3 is TGCGCCAGCAGCCCTGGACTAGCGGGGCCCGCTAGCACAGATACGCAGTATTTT.

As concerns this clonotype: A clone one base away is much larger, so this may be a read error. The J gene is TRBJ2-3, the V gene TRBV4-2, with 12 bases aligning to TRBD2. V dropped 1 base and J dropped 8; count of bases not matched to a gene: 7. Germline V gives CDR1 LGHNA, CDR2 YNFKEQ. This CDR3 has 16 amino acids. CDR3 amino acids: CASSQASGGAAGTQYF. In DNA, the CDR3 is TGTGCCAGCAGCCAAGCTAGCGGGGGGGCCGCAGGTACGCAGTATTTT.

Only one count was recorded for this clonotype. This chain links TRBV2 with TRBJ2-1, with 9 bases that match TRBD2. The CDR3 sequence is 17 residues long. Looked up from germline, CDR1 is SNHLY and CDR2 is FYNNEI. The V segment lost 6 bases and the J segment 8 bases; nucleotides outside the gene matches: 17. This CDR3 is CASSSTVAGAIIDEQFF. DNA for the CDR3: TGTGCCAGCAGCTCTACCGTAGCGGGAGCTATCATCGATGAGCAGTTCTTC.

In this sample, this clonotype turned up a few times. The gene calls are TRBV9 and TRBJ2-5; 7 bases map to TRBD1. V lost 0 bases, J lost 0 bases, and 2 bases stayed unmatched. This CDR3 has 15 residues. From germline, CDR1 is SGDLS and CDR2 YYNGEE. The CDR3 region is CASSVAQGNQETQYF. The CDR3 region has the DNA TGTGCCAGCAGCGTAGCACAGGGGAACCAAGAGACCCAGTACTTC.

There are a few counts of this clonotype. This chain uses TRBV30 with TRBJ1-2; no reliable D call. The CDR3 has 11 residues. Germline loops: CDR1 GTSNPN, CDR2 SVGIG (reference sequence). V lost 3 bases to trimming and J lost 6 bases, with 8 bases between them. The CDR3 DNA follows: TGTGCCTGGAGCAGGAAGGATGGCTACACCTTC. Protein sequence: CAWSRKDGYTF. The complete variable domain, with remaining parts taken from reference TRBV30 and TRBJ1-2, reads SQTIHQWPATLVQPVGSPLSLECTVEGTSNPNLYWYRQAAGRGLQLLFYSVGIGQISSEVPQNLSASRPQDRQFILSSKKLLLSDSGFYLCAWSRKDGYTFGSGTRLTVV.

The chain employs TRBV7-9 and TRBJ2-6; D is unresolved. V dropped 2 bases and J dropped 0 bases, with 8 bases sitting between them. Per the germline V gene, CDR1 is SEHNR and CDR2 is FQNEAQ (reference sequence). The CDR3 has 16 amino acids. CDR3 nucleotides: TGTGCCAGCAGCTTAATACTAAACTCTGGGGCCAACGTCCTGACTTTC. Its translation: CASSLILNSGANVLTF.

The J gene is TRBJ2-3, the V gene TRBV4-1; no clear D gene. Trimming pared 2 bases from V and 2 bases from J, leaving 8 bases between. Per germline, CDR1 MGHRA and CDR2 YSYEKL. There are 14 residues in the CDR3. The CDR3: CASSQRQNTDTQYF. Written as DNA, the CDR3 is TGCGCCAGCAGCCAACGGCAGAACACAGATACGCAGTATTTT.

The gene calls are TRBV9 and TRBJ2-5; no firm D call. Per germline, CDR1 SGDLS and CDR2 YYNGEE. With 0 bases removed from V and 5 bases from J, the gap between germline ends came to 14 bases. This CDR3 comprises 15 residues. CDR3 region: CASSVAGNPTETQYF. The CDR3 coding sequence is TGTGCCAGCAGCGTAGCTGGGAACCCAACGGAGACCCAGTACTTC.

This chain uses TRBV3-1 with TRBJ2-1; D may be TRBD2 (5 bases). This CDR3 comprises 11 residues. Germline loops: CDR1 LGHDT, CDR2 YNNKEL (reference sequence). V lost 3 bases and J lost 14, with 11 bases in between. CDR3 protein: CASSHSEREFF. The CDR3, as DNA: TGTGCCAGCAGCCATTCGGAGAGGGAGTTCTTC.

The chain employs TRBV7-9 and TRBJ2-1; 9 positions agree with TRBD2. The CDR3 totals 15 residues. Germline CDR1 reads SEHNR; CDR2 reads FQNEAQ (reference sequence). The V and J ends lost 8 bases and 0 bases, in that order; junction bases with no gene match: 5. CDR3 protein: CASGGSGSSYNEQFF. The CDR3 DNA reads TGTGCCAGCGGGGGTAGCGGGAGCTCCTACAATGAGCAGTTCTTC.

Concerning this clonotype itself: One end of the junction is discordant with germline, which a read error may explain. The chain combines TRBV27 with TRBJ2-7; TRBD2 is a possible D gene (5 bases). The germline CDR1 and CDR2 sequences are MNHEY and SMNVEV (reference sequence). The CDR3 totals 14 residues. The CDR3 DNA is TGTGCCAGCAGTTATTACGGCGGGTACAATGAGCAGTACTTT. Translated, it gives CASSYYGGYNEQYF.

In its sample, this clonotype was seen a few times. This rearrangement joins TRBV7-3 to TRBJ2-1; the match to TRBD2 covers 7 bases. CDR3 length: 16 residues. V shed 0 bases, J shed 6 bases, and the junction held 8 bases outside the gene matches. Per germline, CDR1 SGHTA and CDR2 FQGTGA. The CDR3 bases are TGTGCCAGCAGCTTAACGCGGGAGCATTTTGGCAATGAGCAGTTCTTC. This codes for CASSLTREHFGNEQFF.

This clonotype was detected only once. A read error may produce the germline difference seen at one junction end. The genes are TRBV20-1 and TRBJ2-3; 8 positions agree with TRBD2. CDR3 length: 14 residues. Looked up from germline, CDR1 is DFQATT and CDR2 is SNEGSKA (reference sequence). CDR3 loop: CSAISGSGTDTRYF. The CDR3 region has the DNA TGCAGTGCCATAAGCGGGAGTGGAACAGATACGCGGTATTTT.

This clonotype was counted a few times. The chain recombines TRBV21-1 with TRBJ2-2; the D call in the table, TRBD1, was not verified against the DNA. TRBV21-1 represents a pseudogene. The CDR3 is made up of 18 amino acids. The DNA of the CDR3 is TGTGCCAGCAGCAAAGGAGGGACGACAACCTTGCTTGTGGGGGAGCTGTTTTTT. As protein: CASSKGGTTTLLVGELFF.

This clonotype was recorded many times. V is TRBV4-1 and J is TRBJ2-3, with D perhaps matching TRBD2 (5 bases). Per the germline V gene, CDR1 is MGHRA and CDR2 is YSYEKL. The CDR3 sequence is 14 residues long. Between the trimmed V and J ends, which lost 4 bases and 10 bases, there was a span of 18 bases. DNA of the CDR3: TGCGCCAGCAGCCCCGACGGACCCGGGGTCCCGCAGTATTTT. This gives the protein CASSPDGPGVPQYF.

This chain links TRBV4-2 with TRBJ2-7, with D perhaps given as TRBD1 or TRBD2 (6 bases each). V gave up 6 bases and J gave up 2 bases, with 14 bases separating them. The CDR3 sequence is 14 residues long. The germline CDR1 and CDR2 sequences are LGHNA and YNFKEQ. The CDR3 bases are TGTGCCAGCAGGGAAGAGGGGGGTCCCTACGAGCAGTACTTC. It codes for CASREEGGPYEQYF.

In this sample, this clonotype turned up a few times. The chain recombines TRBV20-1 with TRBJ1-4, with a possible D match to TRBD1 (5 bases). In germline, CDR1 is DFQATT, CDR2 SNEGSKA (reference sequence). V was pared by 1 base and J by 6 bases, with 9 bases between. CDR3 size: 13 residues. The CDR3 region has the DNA TGCAGTGCTAGAGGGGACTTGGATGAAAAACTGTTTTTT. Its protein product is CSARGDLDEKLFF.

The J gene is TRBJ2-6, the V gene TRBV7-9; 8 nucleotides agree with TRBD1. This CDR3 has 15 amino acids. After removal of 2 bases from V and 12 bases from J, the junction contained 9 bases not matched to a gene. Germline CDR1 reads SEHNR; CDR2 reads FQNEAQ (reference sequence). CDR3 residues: CASSLMDRASSVLTF. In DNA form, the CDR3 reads TGTGCCAGCAGCTTAATGGACAGGGCCTCCAGCGTCCTGACTTTC.

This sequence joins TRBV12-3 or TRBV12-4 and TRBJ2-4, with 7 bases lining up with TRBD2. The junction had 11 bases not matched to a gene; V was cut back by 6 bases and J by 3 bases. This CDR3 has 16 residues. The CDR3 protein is CASSPIGGSGKNIQYF. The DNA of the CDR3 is TGTGCCAGCAGCCCGATAGGCGGGAGTGGCAAAAACATTCAGTACTTC.

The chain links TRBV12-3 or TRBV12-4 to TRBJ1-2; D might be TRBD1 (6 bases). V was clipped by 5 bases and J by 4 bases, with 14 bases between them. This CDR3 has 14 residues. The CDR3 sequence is CASSPQGKGYGYTF. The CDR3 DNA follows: TGTGCCAGCAGTCCACAGGGAAAGGGCTATGGCTACACCTTC.

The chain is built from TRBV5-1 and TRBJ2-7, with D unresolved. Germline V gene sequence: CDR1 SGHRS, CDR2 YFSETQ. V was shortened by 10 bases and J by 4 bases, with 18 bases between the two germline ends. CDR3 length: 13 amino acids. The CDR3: CAFALTSAYEQYF. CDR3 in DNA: TGCGCCTTTGCATTAACAAGTGCTTACGAGCAGTACTTC.

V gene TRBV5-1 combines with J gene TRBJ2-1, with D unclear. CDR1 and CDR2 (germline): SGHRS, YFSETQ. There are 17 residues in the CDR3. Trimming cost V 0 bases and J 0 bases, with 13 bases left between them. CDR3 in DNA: TGCGCCAGCAGCTTGGGTAAAGGGCCTATCTCCTACAATGAGCAGTTCTTC. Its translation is CASSLGKGPISYNEQFF.

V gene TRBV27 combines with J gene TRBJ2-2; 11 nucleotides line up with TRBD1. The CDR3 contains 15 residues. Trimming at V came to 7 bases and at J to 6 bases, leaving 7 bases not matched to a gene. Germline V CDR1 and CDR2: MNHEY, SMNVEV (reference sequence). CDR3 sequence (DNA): TGTGCCAGCACCACCGGGACAGGGGGGGCCGGGGAGCTGTTTTTT. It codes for CASTTGTGGAGELFF.

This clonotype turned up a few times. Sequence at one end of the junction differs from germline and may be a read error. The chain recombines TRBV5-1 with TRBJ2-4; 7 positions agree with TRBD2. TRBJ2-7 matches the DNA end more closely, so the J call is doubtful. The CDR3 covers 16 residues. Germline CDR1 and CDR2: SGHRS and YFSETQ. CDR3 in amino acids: CAGSPLGGEPTYEQYF. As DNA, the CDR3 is TGCGCCGGCAGCCCCCTGGGGGGGGAACCGACCTACGAGCAGTACTTC.

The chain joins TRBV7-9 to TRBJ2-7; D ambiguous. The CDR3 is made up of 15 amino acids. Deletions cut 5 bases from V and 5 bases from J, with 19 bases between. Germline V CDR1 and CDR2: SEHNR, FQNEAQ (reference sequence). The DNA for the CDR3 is TGTGCCAGCAGCCCCTCGAAGGTCTCGAGGCACGAGCAGTACTTC. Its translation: CASSPSKVSRHEQYF.